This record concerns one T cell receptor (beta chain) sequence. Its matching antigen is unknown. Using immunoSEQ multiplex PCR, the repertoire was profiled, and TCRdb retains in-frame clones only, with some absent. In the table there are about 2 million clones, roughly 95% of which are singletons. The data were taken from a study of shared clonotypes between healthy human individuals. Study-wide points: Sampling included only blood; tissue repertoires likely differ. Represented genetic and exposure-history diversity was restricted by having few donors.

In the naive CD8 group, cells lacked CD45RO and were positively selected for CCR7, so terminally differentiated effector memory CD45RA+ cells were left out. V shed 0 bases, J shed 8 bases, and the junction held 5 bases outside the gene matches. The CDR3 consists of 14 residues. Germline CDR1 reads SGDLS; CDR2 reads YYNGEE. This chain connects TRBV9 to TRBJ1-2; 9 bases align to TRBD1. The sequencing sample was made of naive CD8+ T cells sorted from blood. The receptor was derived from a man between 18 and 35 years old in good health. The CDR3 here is CASSVGDREWGYTF. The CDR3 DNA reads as TGTGCCAGCAGCGTAGGGGACAGGGAATGGGGCTACACCTTC.